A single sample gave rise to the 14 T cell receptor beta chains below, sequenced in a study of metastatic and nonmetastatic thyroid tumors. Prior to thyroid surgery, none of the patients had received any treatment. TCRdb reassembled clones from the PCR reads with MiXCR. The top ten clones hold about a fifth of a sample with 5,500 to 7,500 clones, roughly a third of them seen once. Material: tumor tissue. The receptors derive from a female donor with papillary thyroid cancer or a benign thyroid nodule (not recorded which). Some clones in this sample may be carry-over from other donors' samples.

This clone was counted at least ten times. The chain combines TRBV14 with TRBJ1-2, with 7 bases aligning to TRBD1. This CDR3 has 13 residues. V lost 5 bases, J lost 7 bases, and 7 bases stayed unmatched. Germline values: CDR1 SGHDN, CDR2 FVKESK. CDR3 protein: CASSEQGYGGYTF. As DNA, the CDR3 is TGTGCCAGCAGCGAACAGGGGTATGGTGGCTACACCTTC.

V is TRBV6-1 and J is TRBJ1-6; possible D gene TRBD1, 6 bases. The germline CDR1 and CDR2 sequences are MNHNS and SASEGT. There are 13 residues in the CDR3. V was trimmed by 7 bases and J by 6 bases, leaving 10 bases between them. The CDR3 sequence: CASKGGPNSPLHF. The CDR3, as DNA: TGTGCCAGCAAGGGGGGCCCTAATTCACCCCTCCACTTT.

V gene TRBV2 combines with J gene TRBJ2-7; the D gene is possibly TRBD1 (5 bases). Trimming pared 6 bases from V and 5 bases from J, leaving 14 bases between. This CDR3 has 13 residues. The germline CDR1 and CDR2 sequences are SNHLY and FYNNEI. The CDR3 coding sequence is TGTGCCAGCAGCCGTCGCGAAGGGGACGAGCAGTACTTC. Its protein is CASSRREGDEQYF.

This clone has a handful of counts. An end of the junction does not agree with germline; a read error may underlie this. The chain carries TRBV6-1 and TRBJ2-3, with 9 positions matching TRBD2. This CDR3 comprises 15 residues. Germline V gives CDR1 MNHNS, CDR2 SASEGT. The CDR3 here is CASSQAGGHTDTQYF. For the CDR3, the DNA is TGTGCCAGCAGTCAAGCGGGAGGCCACACAGATACGCAGTATTTT.

In DNA, the CDR3 is TGTGCCAGCAGCTTGCTTCAGTCCTACGAGCAGTACTTC. Translating gives CASSLLQSYEQYF. The rearrangement links TRBV7-9 to TRBJ2-7, with D uncertain. This CDR3 spans 13 amino acids. V lost 3 bases, J lost 1 base, and 7 bases lay in between. Germline CDR1 is SEHNR and CDR2 is FQNEAQ (reference sequence).

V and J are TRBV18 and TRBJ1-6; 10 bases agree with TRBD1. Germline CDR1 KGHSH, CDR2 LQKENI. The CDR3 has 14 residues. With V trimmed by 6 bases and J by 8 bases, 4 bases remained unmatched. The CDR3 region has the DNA TGTGCCAGCTCTCGCGGGACAGGGGATTCACCCCTCCACTTT. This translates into CASSRGTGDSPLHF.

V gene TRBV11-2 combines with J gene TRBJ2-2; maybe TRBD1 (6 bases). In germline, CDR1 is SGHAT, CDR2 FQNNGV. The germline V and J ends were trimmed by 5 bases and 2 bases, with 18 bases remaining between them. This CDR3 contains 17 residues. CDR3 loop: CASSRAGATTNTGELFF. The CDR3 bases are TGTGCCAGCAGCCGGGCAGGGGCTACTACAAACACCGGGGAGCTGTTTTTT.

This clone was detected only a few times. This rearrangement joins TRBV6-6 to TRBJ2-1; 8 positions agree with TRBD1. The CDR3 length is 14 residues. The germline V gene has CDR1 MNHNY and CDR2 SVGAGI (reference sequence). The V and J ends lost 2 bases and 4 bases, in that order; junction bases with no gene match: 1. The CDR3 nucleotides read TGTGCCAGCAGTTACAACAGGGGGTACAATGAGCAGTTCTTC. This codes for CASSYNRGYNEQFF.

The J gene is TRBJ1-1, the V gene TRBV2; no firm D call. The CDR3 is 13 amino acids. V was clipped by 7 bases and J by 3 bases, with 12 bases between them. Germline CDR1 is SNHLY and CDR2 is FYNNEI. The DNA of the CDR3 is TGTGCCAGCATGGGAGGAGTTGACACTGAAGCTTTCTTT. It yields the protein CASMGGVDTEAFF.

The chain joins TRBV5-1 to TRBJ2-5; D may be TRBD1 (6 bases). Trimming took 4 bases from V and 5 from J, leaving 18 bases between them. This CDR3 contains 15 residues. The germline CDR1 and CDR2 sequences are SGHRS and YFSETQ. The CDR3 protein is CASSTGPRQEETQYF. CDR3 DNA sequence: TGCGCCAGCAGCACGGGGCCGAGACAGGAGGAGACCCAGTACTTC.

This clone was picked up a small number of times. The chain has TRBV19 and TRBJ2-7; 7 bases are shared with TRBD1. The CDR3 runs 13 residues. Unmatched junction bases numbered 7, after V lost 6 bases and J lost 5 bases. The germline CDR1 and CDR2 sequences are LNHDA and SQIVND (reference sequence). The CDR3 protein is CASREQGINEQYF. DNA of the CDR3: TGTGCCAGTAGGGAACAGGGGATCAACGAGCAGTACTTC.

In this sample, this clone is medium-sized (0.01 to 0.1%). The chain's CDR3 is CASSFTAGGLSDTQYF. For the CDR3, the DNA is TGTGCCAGCAGCTTTACAGCGGGAGGTCTGTCGGATACGCAGTATTTT. The V call is TRBV7-6, the J call TRBJ2-3; 9 nucleotides agree with TRBD2. Germline CDR1 is SGHVS and CDR2 is FNYEAQ. Trimming cost V 3 bases and J 6 bases; bases outside gene matches: 10. This CDR3 is 16 amino acids long.

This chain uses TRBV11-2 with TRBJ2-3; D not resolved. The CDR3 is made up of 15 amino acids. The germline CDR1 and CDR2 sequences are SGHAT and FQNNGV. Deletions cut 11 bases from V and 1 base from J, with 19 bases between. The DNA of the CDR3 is TGTGCCGTAAGGATCTCACTCGGGCGCACAGATACGCAGTATTTT. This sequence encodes CAVRISLGRTDTQYF.

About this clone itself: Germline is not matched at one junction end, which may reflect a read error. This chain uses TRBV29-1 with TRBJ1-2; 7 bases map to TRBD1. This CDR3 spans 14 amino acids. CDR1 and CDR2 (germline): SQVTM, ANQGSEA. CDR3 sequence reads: CSATKGTANYGYNF. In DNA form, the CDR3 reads TGCAGCGCAACGAAGGGGACAGCTAACTATGGCTACAACTTC.